What follows is one TCR beta chain and its context. The data stem from a study of blood T cell repertoires in COVID-19. Study at large: From the United States, Italy and Spain came samples of acute and convalescent COVID-19. The cDNA or gDNA used as material had been derived from T cells, B-cell-depleted T cells, or PBMCs.

Per the authors' pipeline: Scientists estimated how many nucleated cells there were by amplifying reference gene primers. Sequencing used immunoSEQ multiplex PCR; TCRdb keeps in-frame clones, though not all of them. The DNA was the basis for D and trimming; V, J and clone size are from that table. Among roughly 340,000 clones listed, 70% to 90% were seen once. The CDR3 spans 17 residues. V gave up 0 bases and J gave up 5 bases; unmatched junction bases: 8. Germline lookup yields CDR1 LNHDA and CDR2 SQIVND (reference sequence). The chain is built from TRBV19 and TRBJ2-1; 9 nucleotides agree with TRBD2. The TCR was taken from a woman in her 30s with COVID-19, enrolled during active disease. The material sequenced was peripheral blood. CDR3 in amino acids: CASSIDIGGRAHNEQFF. In DNA form, the CDR3 reads TGTGCCAGTAGTATAGATATAGGCGGGAGGGCCCACAATGAGCAGTTCTTC.